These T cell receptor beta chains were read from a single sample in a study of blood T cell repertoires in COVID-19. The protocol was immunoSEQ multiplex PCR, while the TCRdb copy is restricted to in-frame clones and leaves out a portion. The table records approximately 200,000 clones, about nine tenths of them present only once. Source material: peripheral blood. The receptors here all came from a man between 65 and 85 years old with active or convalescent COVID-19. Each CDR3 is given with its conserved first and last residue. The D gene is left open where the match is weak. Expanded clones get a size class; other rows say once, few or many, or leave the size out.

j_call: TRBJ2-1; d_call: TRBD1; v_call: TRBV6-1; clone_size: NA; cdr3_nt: TGTGCCAGCAGTGACGGTACAGGGGGCTTTGAAAGTCAGTTCTTC; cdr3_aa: CASSDGTGGFESQFF
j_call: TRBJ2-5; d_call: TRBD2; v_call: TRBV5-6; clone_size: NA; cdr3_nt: TGTGCCAGCAGCGAATCGGGGGGGCTAAAGACCCAGTACTTC; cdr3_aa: CASSESGGLKTQYF
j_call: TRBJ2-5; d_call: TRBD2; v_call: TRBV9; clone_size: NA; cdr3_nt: TGTGCCAGCAGCGATACTAGCGGACAAGAGACCCAGTACTTC; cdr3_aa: CASSDTSGQETQYF
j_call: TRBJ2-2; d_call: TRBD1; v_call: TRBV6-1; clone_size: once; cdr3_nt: TGTGCCAGCAGTGAATCGGGGACAGGGCACACCGGGGAGCTGTTTTTT; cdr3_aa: CASSESGTGHTGELFF
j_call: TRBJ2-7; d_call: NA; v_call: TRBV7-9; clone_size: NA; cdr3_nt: TGTGCCAGCAGCCCCGACAGCACCTACGAGCAGTACTTC; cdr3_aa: CASSPDSTYEQYF
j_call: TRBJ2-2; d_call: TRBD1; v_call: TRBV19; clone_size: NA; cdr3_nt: TGTGCCAGTAGAGAGACAGGGACGAACACCGGGGAGCTGTTTTTT; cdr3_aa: CASRETGTNTGELFF
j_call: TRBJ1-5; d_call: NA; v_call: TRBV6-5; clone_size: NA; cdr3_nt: TGTGCCACCCACGCCACATACAATCAGCCCCAGCATTTT; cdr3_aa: CATHATYNQPQHF
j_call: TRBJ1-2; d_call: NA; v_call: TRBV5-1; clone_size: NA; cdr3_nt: TGCGCCCGCAGCCCGGGGGGCGAGGGGGGCTACACCTTC; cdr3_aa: CARSPGGEGGYTF
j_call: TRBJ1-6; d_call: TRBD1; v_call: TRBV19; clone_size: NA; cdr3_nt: TGTGCCAGTGGTTTCTCGAACAGGGGTAGCTCCTATAATTCACCCCTCCACTTT; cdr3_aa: CASGFSNRGSSYNSPLHF
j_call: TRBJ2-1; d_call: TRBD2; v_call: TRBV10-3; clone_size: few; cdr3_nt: TGTGCCATCAGTGCCAAGACTAGCGGGGCCTACAATGAGCAGTTCTTC; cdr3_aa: CAISAKTSGAYNEQFF
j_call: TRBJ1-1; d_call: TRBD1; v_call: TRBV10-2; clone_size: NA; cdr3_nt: TGCGCCAGCCAGGGGGCTGTTGAAGCTTTCTTT; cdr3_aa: CASQGAVEAFF
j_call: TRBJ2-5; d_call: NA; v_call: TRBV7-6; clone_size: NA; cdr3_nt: TGTGCCAGCAGTTCTCACGAAAGCACAGGGCTCCGTGAGACCCAGTACTTC; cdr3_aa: CASSSHESTGLRETQYF
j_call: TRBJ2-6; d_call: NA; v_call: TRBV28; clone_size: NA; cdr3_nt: TGTGCCAGCACCCCTATTCGGGGCTCTGGGGCCAACGTCCTGACTTTC; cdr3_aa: CASTPIRGSGANVLTF
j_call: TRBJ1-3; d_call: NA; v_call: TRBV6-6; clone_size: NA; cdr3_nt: TGTGCCAGCAGCCCCGGAGGATTGAGCTCTGGAAACACCATATATTTT; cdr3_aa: CASSPGGLSSGNTIYF
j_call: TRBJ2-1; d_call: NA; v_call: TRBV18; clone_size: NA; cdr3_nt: TGTGCCAGCTCGTCAGGGGTTTCCTACAATGAGCAGTTCTTC; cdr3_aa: CASSSGVSYNEQFF
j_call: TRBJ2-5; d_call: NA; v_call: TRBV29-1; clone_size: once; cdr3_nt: TGCAGCGTTGAAGGAAGTGCGTTTTTGGACAGACAAGAGACCCAGTACTTC; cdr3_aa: CSVEGSAFLDRQETQYF
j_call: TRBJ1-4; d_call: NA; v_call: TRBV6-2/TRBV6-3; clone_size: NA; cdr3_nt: TGTGCCAGCAGTTACCCGAGGAAGACAGGTTATGAAAAACTGTTTTTT; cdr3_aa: CASSYPRKTGYEKLFF
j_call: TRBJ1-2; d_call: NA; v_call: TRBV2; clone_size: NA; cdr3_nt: TGTGCCAGCAGTGAAGGCAGGGGCGACTATGGCTACACCTTC; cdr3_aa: CASSEGRGDYGYTF
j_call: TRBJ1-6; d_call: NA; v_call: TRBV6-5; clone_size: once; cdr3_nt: TGTGCCAGCAGCCTCTTTGGGGCAGATAATTCACCCCTCCACTTT; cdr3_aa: CASSLFGADNSPLHF
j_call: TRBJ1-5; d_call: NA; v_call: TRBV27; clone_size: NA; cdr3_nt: TGTGCCAGCAGTTGGTCAGGGTCTAGCAATCAGCCCCAGCATTTT; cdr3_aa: CASSWSGSSNQPQHF
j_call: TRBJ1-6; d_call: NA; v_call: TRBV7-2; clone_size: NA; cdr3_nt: TGTGCCAGCAGCTTGACACATTTCTATAATTCACCCCTCCACTTT; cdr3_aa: CASSLTHFYNSPLHF
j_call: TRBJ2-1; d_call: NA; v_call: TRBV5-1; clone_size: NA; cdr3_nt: TGCGCCAGCAGCTTGATCCCTCGGACAGGGAGGGGCTCCTACAATGAGCAGTTCTTC; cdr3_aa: CASSLIPRTGRGSYNEQFF
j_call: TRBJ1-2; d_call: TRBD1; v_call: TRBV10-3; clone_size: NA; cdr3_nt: TGTGCCATCACCCTAGGGTGGCAGGGGGCTGAGGGCTACACCTTC; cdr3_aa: CAITLGWQGAEGYTF
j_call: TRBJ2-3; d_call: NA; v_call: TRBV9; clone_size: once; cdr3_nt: TGTGCCAGCAGCGTAAGCCTCAGGGACACAGATACGCAGTATTTT; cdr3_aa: CASSVSLRDTDTQYF
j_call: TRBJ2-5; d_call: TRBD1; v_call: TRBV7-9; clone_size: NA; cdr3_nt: TGTGCCAGCAGAGAAACAGGGGAAGAGACCCAGTACTTC; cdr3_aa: CASRETGEETQYF
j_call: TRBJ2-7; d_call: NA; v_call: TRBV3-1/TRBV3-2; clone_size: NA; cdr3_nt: TGTGCCAGCAGCCAAGAGGGGGCAGTCTACGAGCAGTACTTC; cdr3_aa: CASSQEGAVYEQYF
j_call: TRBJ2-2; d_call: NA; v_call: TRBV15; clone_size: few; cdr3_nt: TGTGCCACCAGCAGAGGCGGGGTAGCCGGGGAGCTGTTTTTT; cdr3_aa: CATSRGGVAGELFF
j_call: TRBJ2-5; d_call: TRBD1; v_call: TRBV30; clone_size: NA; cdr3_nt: TGTGCCTGGAGTTCCAAGGGACAGGGCGTAACGGAGACCCAGTACTTC; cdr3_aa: CAWSSKGQGVTETQYF
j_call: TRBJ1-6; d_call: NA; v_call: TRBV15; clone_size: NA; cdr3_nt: TGTGCCACCAGCTCCCTTCGGGAGGGATCGAAATCACCCCTCCACTTT; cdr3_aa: CATSSLREGSKSPLHF
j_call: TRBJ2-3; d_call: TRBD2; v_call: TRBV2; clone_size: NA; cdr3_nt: TGTGCCAGCAGTGGGATAGCGGGGAGTGCAGATACGCAGTATTTT; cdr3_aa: CASSGIAGSADTQYF
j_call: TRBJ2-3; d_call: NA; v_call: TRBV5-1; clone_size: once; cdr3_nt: TGCGCCAGCAGCTTGGCCAGTGGTGCAGATACGCAGTATTTT; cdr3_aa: CASSLASGADTQYF
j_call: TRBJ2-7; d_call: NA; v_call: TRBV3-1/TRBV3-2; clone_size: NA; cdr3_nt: TGTGCCAGCAGTCCGTATCGGGATACCTACGAGCAGTACTTC; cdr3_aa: CASSPYRDTYEQYF
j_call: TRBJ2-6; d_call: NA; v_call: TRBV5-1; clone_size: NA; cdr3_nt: TGCGCCAGCAGCCTCATCGGGGATGGGGCCAACGTCCTGACTTTC; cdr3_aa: CASSLIGDGANVLTF
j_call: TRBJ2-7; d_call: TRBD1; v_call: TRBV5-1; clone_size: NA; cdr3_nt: TGCGCCAGCAGCTTGTTTCGGCAGGGGGAATCCTACGAGCAGTACTTC; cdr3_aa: CASSLFRQGESYEQYF
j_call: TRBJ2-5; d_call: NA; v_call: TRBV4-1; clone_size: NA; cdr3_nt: TGCGCCAGCAGCTTCCGGGAGCTTGAGACCCAGTACTTC; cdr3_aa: CASSFRELETQYF
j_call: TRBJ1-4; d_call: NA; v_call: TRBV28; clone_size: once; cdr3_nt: TGTGCCAGCAGTGCTCAGGCAACTAATGAAAAACTGTTTTTT; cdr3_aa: CASSAQATNEKLFF
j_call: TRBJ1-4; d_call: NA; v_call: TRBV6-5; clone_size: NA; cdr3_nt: TGTGCCAGCAGTTACCGTCGTTTTAATGAAAAACTGTTTTTT; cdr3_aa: CASSYRRFNEKLFF
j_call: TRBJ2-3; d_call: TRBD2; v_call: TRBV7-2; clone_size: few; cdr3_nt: TGTGCCAGCAGCGTTACTAGCGGGAGCACAGATACGCAGTATTTT; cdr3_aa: CASSVTSGSTDTQYF
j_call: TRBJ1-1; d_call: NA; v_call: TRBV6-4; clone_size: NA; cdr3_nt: TGTGCCAGCCGACCGACAGAGATGAACACTGAAGCTTTCTTT; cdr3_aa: CASRPTEMNTEAFF
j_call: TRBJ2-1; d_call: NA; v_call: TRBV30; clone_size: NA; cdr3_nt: TGTGCCTGGAGTTCAGGGGTCAATGAGCAGTTCTTC; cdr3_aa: CAWSSGVNEQFF
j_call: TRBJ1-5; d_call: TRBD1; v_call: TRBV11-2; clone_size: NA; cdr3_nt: TGTGCCAGCAGCAAAGGACAGGGGGGAAATCAGCCCCAGCATTTT; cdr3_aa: CASSKGQGGNQPQHF
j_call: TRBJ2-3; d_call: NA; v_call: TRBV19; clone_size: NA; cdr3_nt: TGTGCCAGTAGTATGGCCCCTACAGGATTCTCCACAGATACGCAGTATTTT; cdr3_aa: CASSMAPTGFSTDTQYF
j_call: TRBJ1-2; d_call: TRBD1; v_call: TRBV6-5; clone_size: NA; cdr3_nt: TGTGCCAGCAGTTATGGGACAGACTATGGCTACACCTTC; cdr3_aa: CASSYGTDYGYTF
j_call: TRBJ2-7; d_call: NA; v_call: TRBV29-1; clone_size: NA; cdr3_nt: TGCAGCGTTGCGAGCGGTGCCTACGAGCAGTACTTC; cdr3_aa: CSVASGAYEQYF
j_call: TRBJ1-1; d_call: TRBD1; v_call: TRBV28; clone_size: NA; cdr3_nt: TGTGCCAGCAGTTCGAGGACAGGGATGGGTTCTGAAGCTTTCTTT; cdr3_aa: CASSSRTGMGSEAFF